This T cell receptor (beta chain) was profiled in a study of human T cells and chemical hapten exposure. TCRdb itself ran the RACE reads through MiXCR, one entry per CDR3 protein. Of 250,000 or so distinct CDR3 sequences in the sample, around 7.3% were seen once. This clonotype was detected ten times or more. Time point meaning: pre-sensitization, week 0. Described treatment: therapeutic diphenylcyclopropenone sensitization with weekly scalp DPC. With 0 bases removed from V and 8 bases from J, the gap between germline ends came to 8 bases. Germline V gene data show CDR1 as SGHDN and CDR2 as FVKESK. The CDR3 consists of 13 residues.

The genes are TRBV14 and TRBJ2-1; D is perhaps TRBD2 (5 bases). The sequencing used whole blood, collected in connection with sensitization to the hapten diphenylcyclopropenone (DPC). The receptor's source is a man younger than 35 with alopecia areata. Some clones in this sample may be carry-over from other donors' samples. CDR3 loop: CASSQELGDEQFF. The DNA for the CDR3 is TGTGCCAGCAGCCAAGAACTAGGAGATGAGCAGTTCTTC.